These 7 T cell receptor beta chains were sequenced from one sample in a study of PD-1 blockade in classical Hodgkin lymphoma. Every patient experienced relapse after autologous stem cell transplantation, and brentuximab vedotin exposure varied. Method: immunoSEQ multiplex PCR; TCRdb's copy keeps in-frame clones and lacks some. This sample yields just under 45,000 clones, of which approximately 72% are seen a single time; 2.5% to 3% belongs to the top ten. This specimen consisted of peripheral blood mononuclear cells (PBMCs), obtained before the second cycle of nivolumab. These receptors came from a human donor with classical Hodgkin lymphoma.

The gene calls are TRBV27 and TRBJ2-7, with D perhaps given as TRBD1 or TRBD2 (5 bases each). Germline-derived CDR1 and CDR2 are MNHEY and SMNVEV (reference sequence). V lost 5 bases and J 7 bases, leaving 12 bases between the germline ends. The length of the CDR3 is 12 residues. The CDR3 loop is CASSRPGREQYF. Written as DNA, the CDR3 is TGTGCCAGCAGTCGCCCGGGGCGGGAGCAGTACTTC.

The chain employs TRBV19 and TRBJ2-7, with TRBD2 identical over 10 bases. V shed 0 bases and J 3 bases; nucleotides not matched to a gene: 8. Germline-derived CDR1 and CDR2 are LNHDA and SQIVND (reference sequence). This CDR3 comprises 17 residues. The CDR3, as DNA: TGTGCCAGTAGTATAGATATGGGACTAGCGTACCGCTACGAGCAGTACTTC. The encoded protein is CASSIDMGLAYRYEQYF.

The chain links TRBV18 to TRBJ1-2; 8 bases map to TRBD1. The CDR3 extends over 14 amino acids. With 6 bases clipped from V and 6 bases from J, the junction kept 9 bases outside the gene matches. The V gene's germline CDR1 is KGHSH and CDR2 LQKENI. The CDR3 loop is CASSPTTGGDGYTF. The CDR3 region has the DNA TGTGCCAGCTCGCCTACCACAGGGGGTGATGGCTACACCTTC.

The CDR3: CASSSNRAMAEAFF. In nucleotides, the CDR3 is TGTGCCAGCAGTTCCAACAGGGCGATGGCTGAAGCTTTCTTT. The chain couples TRBV6-5 to TRBJ1-1; perhaps TRBD1 as D (6 bases). This CDR3 contains 14 residues. CDR1 is MNHEY, CDR2 SVGAGI, per germline. V was shortened by 4 bases and J by 6 bases, with 15 bases between the two germline ends.

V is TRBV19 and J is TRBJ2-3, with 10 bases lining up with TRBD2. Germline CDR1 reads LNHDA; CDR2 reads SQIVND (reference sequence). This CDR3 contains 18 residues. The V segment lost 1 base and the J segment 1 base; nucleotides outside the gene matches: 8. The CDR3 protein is CASSIAGTSGVRTDTQYF. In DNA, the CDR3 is TGTGCCAGTAGTATAGCTGGAACTAGCGGGGTGCGCACAGATACGCAGTATTTT.

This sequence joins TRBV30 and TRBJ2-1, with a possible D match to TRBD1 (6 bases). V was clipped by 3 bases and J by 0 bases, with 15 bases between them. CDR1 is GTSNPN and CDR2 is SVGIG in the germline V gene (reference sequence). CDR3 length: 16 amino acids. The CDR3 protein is CAWSGPEGGSYNEQFF. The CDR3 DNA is TGTGCCTGGAGCGGACCTGAAGGGGGCTCCTACAATGAGCAGTTCTTC.

CDR3 sequence reads: CASSALYSGTQEQFF. Here the CDR3 DNA reads TGTGCCAGCAGTGCTCTATACTCCGGGACTCAAGAGCAGTTCTTC. The rearrangement uses TRBV25-1 and TRBJ2-1; a weak D match, TRBD2 (6 bases). V was pared by 4 bases and J by 10 bases, with 20 bases between. Germline V gene lookup returns CDR1 MGHDK and CDR2 SYGVNS. The CDR3 consists of 15 residues.